One and the same sample provided the 3 T cell receptor beta chains below, sequenced in a study of OX40 agonist ivuxolimab in advanced cancers. Generated by immunoSEQ multiplex PCR, the TCRdb table keeps only in-frame clones and is missing some. The table has about 60,000 clones, about 83% seen once. The material sequenced was CD4+ or CD8+ T cells sorted from blood, taken in a trial of the OX40 agonist ivuxolimab. The receptors here all came from an adult with an advanced solid tumor such as melanoma, head and neck, liver or kidney cancer.

This chain connects TRBV7-9 to TRBJ2-5; no clear D. The CDR3 contains 15 residues. Trimming left V 3 bases short and J 5 bases short, with 16 bases between. CDR1 and CDR2 from the germline V gene are SEHNR and FQNEAQ (reference sequence). The CDR3 region is CASSFRRSSRETQYF. In DNA, the CDR3 is TGTGCCAGCAGCTTTAGACGGTCGAGTAGGGAGACCCAGTACTTC.

V and J are TRBV27 and TRBJ1-5; D is unclear. CDR1 MNHEY and CDR2 SMNVEV come from the germline V gene (reference sequence). The CDR3 spans 12 residues. V lost 3 bases, J lost 4 bases, and 4 bases lay in between. CDR3: CASSLRNQPQHF. Here the CDR3 DNA reads TGTGCCAGCAGTTTGAGGAATCAGCCCCAGCATTTT.

This chain connects TRBV19 to TRBJ2-2; 8 positions match TRBD2. The J segment lost 5 bases and the V segment lost 7 bases, leaving 6 bases of the junction unmatched. CDR1 and CDR2 (germline): LNHDA, SQIVND (reference sequence). The CDR3 is 14 residues long. As DNA, the CDR3 is TGTGCCAGTACTGGCGGGAGGTGGACCGGGGAGCTGTTTTTT. It yields the protein CASTGGRWTGELFF. The whole variable domain, filled in from reference TRBV19 and TRBJ2-2, reads DGGITQSPKYLFRKEGQNVTLSCEQNLNHDAMYWYRQDPGQGLRLIYYSQIVNDFQKGDIAEGYSVSREKKESFPLTVTSAQKNPTAFYLCASTGGRWTGELFFGEGSRLTVL.